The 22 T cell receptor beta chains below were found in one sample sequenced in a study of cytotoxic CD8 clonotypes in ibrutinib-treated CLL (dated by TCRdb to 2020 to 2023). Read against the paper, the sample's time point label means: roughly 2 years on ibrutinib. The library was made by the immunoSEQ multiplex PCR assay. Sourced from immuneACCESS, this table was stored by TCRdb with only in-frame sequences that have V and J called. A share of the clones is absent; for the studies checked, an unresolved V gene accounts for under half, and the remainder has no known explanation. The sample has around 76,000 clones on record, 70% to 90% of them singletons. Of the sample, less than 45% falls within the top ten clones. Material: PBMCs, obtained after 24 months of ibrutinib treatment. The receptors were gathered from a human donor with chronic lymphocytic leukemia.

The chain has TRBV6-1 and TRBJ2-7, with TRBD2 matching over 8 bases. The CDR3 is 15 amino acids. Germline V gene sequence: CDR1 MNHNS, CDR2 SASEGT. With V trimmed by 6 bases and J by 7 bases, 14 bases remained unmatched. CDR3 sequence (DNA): TGTGCCAGCAGCCCCACTAGCGGCCCCTTTGGAGAGCAGTACTTC. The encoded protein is CASSPTSGPFGEQYF.

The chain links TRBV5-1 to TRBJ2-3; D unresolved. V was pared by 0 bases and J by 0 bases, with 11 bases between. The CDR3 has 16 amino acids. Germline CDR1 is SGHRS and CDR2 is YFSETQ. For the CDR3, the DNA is TGCGCCAGCAGCTTGGTCACTGCCTCTAGCACAGATACGCAGTATTTT. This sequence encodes CASSLVTASSTDTQYF.

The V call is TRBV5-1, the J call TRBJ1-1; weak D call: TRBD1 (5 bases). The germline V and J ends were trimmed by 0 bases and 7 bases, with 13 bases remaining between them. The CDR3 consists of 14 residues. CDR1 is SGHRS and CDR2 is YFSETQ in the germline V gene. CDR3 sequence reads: CASSLEPAGGEAFF. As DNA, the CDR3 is TGCGCCAGCAGCTTGGAACCTGCGGGGGGTGAAGCTTTCTTT.

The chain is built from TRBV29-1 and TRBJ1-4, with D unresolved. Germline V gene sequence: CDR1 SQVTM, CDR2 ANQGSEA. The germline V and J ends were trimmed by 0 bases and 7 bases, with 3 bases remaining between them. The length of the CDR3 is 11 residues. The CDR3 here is CSVEEVEKLFF. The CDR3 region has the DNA TGCAGCGTTGAAGAGGTTGAAAAACTGTTTTTT. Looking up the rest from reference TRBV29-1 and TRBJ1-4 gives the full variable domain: SAVISQKPSRDICQRGTSLTIQCQVDSQVTMMFWYRQQPGQSLTLIATANQGSEATYESGFVIDKFPISRPNLTFSTLTVSNMSPEDSSIYLCSVEEVEKLFFGSGTQLSVL.

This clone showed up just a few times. CDR3 sequence (DNA): TGTGCCAGCAGTGAGCGCAGGGGACCCTACGAGCAGTACTTC. The encoded protein is CASSERRGPYEQYF. The chain joins TRBV2 to TRBJ2-7, with D possibly matching TRBD1 (6 bases). The CDR3 covers 14 residues. Germline V gives CDR1 SNHLY, CDR2 FYNNEI. Trimming left V 3 bases short and J 2 bases short, with 11 bases between.

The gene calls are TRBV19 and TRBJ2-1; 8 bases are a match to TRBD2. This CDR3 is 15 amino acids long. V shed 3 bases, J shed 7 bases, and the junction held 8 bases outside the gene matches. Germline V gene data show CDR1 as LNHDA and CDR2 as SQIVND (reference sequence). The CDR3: CASSMPGLGGNEQFF. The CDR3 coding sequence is TGTGCCAGTAGTATGCCGGGACTAGGCGGAAATGAGCAGTTCTTC. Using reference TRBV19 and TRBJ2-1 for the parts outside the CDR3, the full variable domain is DGGITQSPKYLFRKEGQNVTLSCEQNLNHDAMYWYRQDPGQGLRLIYYSQIVNDFQKGDIAEGYSVSREKKESFPLTVTSAQKNPTAFYLCASSMPGLGGNEQFFGPGTRLTVL.

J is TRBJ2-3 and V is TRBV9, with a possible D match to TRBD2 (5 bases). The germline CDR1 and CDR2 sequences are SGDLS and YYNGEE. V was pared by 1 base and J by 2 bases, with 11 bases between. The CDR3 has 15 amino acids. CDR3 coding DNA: TGTGCCAGCAGCGTACTAGCTGTAAACACAGATACGCAGTATTTT. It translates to CASSVLAVNTDTQYF.

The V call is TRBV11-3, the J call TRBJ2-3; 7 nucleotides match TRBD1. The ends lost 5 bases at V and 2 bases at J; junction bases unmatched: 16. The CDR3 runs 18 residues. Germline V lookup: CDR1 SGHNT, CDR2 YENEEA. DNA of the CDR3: TGTGCCAGCAGCCCCGGGACAGTCTCGTCCCGGAACACAGATACGCAGTATTTT. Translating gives CASSPGTVSSRNTDTQYF.

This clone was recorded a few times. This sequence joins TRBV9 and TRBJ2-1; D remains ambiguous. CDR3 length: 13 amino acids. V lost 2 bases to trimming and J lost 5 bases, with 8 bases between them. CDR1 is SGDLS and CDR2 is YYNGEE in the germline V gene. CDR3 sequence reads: CASSVGHDNEQFF. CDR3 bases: TGTGCCAGCAGCGTGGGTCATGACAATGAGCAGTTCTTC.

CDR3 bases: TGTGCCAGCATATTGTCAGGCACAGATACGCAGTATTTT. It translates to CASILSGTDTQYF. The chain carries TRBV11-2 and TRBJ2-3; D is undetermined. This CDR3 region has 13 residues. Germline loops: CDR1 SGHAT, CDR2 FQNNGV. V shed 7 bases and J shed 1 base, with 9 bases lying between them.

CDR3 in DNA: TGTGCCAGTAGTATTCTGGGCGCAACTAACTACGAGCAGTACTTC. Translation: CASSILGATNYEQYF. The V gene is TRBV19, the J gene TRBJ2-7; D is uncertain. Germline CDR1 reads LNHDA; CDR2 reads SQIVND (reference sequence). CDR3 size: 15 residues. V shed 3 bases and J shed 3 bases, with 15 bases lying between them.

The CDR3 DNA reads TGTGCCAGCCGCGTTCAACAAGAGACCCAGTACTTC. Residues: CASRVQQETQYF. The genes are TRBV2 and TRBJ2-5; D ambiguous. CDR1 and CDR2 (germline): SNHLY, FYNNEI. The V end was cut by 8 bases, the J end by 2 bases, with 9 bases between. The CDR3 spans 12 residues.

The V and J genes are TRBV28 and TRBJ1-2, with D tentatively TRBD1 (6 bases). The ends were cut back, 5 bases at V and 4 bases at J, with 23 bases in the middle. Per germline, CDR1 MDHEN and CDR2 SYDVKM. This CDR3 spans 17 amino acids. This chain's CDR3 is CASSPRQVTWLFYGYTF. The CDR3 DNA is TGTGCCAGCAGTCCAAGACAGGTTACTTGGTTGTTCTATGGCTACACCTTC.

The CDR3, as DNA: TGCGCCAGCAGCTCTGAGTCACTAGCGGGAGCTATCCAAGAGACCCAGTACTTC. Protein product: CASSSESLAGAIQETQYF. The chain recombines TRBV5-1 with TRBJ2-5, with 11 positions matching TRBD2. The CDR3 extends over 18 amino acids. After removal of 3 bases from V and 1 base from J, the junction contained 11 bases not matched to a gene. Germline loops: CDR1 SGHRS, CDR2 YFSETQ.

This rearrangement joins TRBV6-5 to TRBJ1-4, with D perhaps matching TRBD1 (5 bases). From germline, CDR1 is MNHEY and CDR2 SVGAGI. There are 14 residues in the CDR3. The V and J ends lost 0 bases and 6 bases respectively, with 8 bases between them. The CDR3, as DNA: TGTGCCAGCAGTTACTCCCGGGGCGATGAAAAACTGTTTTTT. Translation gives CASSYSRGDEKLFF.

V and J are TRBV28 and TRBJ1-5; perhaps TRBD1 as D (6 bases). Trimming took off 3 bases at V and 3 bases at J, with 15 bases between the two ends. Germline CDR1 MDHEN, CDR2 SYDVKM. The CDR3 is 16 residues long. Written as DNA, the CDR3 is TGTGCCAGCAGTTTTCTGGGGGGCCGCGTCAATCAGCCCCAGCATTTT. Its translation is CASSFLGGRVNQPQHF.

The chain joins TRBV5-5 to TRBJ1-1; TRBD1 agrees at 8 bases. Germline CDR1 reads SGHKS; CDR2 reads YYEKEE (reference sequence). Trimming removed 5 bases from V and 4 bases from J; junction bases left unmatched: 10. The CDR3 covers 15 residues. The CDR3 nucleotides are TGTGCCAGCAGACCAGGACAGGGCTCGGTCACTGAAGCTTTCTTT. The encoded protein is CASRPGQGSVTEAFF.

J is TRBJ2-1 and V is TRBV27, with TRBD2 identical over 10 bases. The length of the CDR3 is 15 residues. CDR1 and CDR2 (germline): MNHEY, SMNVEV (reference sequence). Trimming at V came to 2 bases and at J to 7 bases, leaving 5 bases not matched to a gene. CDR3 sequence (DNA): TGTGCCAGCAGTTTACGAGCGGGAGGGTGGAATGAGCAGTTCTTC. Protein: CASSLRAGGWNEQFF.

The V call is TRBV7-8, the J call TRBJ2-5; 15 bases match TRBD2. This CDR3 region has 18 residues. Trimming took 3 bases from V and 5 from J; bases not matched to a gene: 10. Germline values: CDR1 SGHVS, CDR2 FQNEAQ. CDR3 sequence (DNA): TGTGCCAGCAGCTTCCCTGTCGGACTAGCGGGAGGGCCGGAGACCCAGTACTTC. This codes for CASSFPVGLAGGPETQYF.

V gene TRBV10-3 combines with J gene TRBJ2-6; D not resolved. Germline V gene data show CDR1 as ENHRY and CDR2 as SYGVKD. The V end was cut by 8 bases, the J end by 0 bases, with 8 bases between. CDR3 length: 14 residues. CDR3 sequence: CAIRDSSGANVLTF. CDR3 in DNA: TGTGCCATCCGCGACTCCTCTGGGGCCAACGTCCTGACTTTC.

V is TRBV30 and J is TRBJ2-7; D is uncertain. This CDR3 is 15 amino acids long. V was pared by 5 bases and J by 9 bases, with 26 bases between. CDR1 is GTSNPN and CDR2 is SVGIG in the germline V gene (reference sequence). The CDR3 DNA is TGTGCCTGGGCCTCCAAACTGGTTCTCCGAGTCCGGCAGTACTTC. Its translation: CAWASKLVLRVRQYF. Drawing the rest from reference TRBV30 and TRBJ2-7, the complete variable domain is SQTIHQWPATLVQPVGSPLSLECTVEGTSNPNLYWYRQAAGRGLQLLFYSVGIGQISSEVPQNLSASRPQDRQFILSSKKLLLSDSGFYLCAWASKLVLRVRQYFGPGTRLTVT.

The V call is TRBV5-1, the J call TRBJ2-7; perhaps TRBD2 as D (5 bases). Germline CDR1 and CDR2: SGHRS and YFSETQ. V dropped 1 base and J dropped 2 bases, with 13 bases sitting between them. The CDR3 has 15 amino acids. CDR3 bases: TGCGCCAGCAGCTTGAGCCGCGGGCACACCTACGAGCAGTACTTC. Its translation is CASSLSRGHTYEQYF. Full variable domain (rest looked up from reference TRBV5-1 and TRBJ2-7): KAGVTQTPRYLIKTRGQQVTLSCSPISGHRSVSWYQQTPGQGLQFLFEYFSETQRNKGNFPGRFSGRQFSNSRSEMNVSTLELGDSALYLCASSLSRGHTYEQYFGPGTRLTVT.